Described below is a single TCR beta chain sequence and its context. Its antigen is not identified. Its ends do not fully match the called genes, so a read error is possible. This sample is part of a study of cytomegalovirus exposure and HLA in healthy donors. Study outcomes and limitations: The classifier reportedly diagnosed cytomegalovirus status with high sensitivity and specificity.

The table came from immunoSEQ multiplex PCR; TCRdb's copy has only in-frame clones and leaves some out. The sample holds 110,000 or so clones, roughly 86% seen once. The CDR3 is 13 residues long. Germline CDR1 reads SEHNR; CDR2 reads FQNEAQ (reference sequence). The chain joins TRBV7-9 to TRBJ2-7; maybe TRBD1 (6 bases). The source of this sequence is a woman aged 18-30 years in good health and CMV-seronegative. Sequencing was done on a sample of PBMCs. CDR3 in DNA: TGTGCCAGCAGCGCGACAGGCCCAGACCCAATTACCTTC. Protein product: CASSATGPDPITF.